This TCR beta chain was identified in a study of T cells in Graves' hyperthyroidism and ophthalmopathy. The overall study: It was at initial diagnosis, before any treatment, that peripheral blood was collected.

In regard to this clonotype: Its antigen is as yet unknown.

TCR beta CDR3 region amplification was performed from RNA transcripts. The HTBI primer set was used in a first-round RT-PCR of the TCR CDR3. TCRdb reprocessed the multiplex PCR reads with MiXCR, giving one entry per CDR3 protein. This table has about 59,000 distinct CDR3 sequences, approximately 50% appearing once. Germline V gene lookup returns CDR1 DFQATT and CDR2 SNEGSKA (reference sequence). The V and J ends lost 0 bases and 8 bases, in that order; junction bases with no gene match: 8. The CDR3 is made up of 14 amino acids. Diagnoses rested on clinical symptoms, serum thyroxine and TRAb, thyroid ultrasound and orbital computed tomography. Study observations and caveats: Researchers report that a 13 V-J model separated ophthalmopathy from stable hyperthyroidism. Before onset, ophthalmopathy was predicted by the model a median around 6.2 months earlier.

The sequenced sample was blood. The clonotype was recovered from a woman between 55 and 75 years old with Graves' ophthalmopathy. The rearrangement links TRBV20-1 to TRBJ1-2, with 8 bases that match TRBD1. The CDR3 loop is CSARDGRDRPGYTF. For the CDR3, the DNA is TGCAGTGCTAGAGATGGCCGGGACAGGCCCGGCTACACCTTC.